This TCR beta chain is drawn from a study of T-cell reconstitution after alpha-beta-depleted transplantation in children. Researchers prepared the TCRbeta library using unique molecular identifiers, the study reports. TCRdb processed the PCR reads anew with MiXCR; each CDR3 protein has one entry. The sample records approximately 490,000 distinct CDR3 sequences, around 12% being singletons. The CDR3 spans 16 residues. V lost 0 bases and J lost 0, with 10 bases in between. Germline V gives CDR1 ENHRY, CDR2 SYGVKD. The chain couples TRBV10-3 to TRBJ2-3, with D perhaps being TRBD1 or TRBD2 (5 bases each). The sample was PBMCs from the stem cell graft donor, taken from the stem cell graft. The TCR was taken from a human donor who donated a stem cell graft to a child with combined immunodeficiency. CDR3 sequence reads: CAISESAGTSTDTQYF. The DNA of the CDR3 is TGTGCCATCAGTGAGTCGGCCGGGACCAGCACAGATACGCAGTATTTT.